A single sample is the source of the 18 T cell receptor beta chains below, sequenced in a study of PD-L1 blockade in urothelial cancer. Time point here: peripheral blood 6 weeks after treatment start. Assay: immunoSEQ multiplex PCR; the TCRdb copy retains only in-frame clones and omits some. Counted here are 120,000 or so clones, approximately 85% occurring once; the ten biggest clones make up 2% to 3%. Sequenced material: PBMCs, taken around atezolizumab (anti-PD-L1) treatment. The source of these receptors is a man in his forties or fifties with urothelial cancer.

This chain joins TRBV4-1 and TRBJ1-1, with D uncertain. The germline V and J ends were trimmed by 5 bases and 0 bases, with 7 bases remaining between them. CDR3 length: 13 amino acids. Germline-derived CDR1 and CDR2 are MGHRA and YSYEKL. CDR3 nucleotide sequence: TGCGCCAGCAGCACGAGAATGAACACTGAAGCTTTCTTT. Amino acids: CASSTRMNTEAFF.

The CDR3 DNA is TGTGCCAGCAGGGGGGGGTCGAGCAATCAGCCCCAGCATTTT. Its protein product is CASRGGSSNQPQHF. The V gene is TRBV6-1, the J gene TRBJ1-5, with D perhaps TRBD1 (5 bases). Trimming shortened V by 6 bases and J by 1 base, and 10 bases separated the two germline ends. The CDR3 has 14 amino acids. Germline CDR1 reads MNHNS; CDR2 reads SASEGT.

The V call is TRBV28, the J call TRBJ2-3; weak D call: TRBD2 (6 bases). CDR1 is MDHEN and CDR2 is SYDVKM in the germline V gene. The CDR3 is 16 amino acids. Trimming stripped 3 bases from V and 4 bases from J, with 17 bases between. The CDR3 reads CASSFGGSGSADTQYF. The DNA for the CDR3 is TGTGCCAGCAGTTTTGGGGGGTCAGGGAGTGCAGATACGCAGTATTTT.

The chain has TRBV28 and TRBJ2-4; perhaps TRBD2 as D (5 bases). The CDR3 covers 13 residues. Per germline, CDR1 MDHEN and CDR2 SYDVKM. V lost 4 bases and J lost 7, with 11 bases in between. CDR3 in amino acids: CASSSGGLNIQYF. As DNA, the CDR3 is TGTGCCAGCAGTTCCGGCGGGTTGAACATTCAGTACTTC.

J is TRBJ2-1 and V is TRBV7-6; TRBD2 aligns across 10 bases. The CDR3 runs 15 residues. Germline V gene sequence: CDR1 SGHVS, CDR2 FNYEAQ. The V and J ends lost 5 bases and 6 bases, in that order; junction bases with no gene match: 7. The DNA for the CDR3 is TGTGCCAGCAGCCCAGCCCTAGCGGGGGTCAATGAGCAGTTCTTC. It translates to CASSPALAGVNEQFF.

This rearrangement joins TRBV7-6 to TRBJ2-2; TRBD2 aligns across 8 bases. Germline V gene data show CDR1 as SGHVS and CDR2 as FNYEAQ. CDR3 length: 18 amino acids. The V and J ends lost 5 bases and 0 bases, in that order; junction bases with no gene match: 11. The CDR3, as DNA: TGTGCCAGCAGCCGACGCGATAGCGGGGTGACGAACACCGGGGAGCTGTTTTTT. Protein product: CASSRRDSGVTNTGELFF.

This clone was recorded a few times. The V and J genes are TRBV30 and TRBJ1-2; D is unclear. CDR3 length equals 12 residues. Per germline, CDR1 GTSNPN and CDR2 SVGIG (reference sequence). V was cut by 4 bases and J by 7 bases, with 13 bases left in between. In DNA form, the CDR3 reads TGTGCCTGGATTTTCCCTGGTAGTGGCTACACCTTC. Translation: CAWIFPGSGYTF.

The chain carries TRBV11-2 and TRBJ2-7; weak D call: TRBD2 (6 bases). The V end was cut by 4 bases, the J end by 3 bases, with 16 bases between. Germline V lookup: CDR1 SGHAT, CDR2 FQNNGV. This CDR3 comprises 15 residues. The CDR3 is CASSSRGAVVYEQYF. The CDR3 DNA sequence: TGTGCCAGCAGCTCGCGGGGAGCCGTGGTCTACGAGCAGTACTTC.

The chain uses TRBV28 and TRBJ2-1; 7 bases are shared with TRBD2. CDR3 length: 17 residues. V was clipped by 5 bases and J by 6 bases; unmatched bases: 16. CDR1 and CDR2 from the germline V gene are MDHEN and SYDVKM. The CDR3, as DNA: TGTGCCAGCAGTCCCCTCGAAAGAGCGGGACGGGTCAATGAGCAGTTCTTC. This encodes CASSPLERAGRVNEQFF.

DNA of the CDR3: TGTGCCAGCTCACCACCGGGGGGTTTGGAATCCTACAATGAGCAGTTCTTC. Its protein is CASSPPGGLESYNEQFF. The chain has TRBV18 and TRBJ2-1, with D possibly TRBD2 on 6 matching bases. In germline, CDR1 is KGHSH, CDR2 LQKENI. CDR3 size: 17 residues. V lost 0 bases to trimming and J lost 1 base, with 13 bases between them. Full variable domain (rest looked up from reference TRBV18 and TRBJ2-1): NAGVMQNPRHLVRRRGQEARLRCSPMKGHSHVYWYRQLPEEGLKFMVYLQKENIIDESGMPKERFSAEFPKEGPSILRIQQVVRGDSAAYFCASSPPGGLESYNEQFFGPGTRLTVL.

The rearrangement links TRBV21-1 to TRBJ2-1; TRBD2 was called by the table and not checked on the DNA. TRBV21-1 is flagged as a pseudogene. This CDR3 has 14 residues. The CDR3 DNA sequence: TGTGCCAGCAGCGAAACGGGTCACTACAATGAGCAGTTCTTC. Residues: CASSETGHYNEQFF.

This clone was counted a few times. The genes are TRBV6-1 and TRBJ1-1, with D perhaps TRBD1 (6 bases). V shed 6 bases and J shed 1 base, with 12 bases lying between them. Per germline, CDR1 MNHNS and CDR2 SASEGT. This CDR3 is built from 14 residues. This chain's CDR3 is CASSQQGSNTEAFF. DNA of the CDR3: TGTGCCAGCAGCCAACAGGGCTCGAACACTGAAGCTTTCTTT.

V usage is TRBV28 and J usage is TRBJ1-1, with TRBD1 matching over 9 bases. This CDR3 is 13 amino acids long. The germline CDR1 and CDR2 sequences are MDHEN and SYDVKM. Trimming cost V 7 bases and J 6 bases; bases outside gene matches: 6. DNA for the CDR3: TGTGCCAGCACCCGACAGGGGGTGGCTGAAGCTTTCTTT. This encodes CASTRQGVAEAFF.

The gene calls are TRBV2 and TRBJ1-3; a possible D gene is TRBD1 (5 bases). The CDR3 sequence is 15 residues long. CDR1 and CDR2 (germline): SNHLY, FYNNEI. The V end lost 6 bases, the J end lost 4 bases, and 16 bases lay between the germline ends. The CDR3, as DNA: TGTGCCAGCAGCGCCAGGGCAGGGTCGGGAAACACCATATATTTT. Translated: CASSARAGSGNTIYF. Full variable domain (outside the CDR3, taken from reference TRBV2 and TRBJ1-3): EPEVTQTPSHQVTQMGQEVILRCVPISNHLYFYWYRQILGQKVEFLVSFYNNEISEKSEIFDDQFSVERPDGSNFTLKIRSTKLEDSAMYFCASSARAGSGNTIYFGEGSWLTVV.

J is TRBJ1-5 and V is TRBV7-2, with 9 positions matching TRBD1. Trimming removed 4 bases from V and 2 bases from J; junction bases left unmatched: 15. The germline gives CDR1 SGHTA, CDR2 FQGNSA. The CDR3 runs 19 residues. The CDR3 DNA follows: TGTGCCAGCAGCTCACGTATCGGGACAGGGATGTTTGGCAATCAGCCCCAGCATTTT. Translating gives CASSSRIGTGMFGNQPQHF.

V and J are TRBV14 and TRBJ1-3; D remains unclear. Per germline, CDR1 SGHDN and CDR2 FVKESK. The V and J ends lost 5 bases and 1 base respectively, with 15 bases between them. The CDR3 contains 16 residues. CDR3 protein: CASSVSRGGSGNTIYF. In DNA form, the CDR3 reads TGTGCCAGCAGCGTAAGCCGCGGAGGGTCTGGAAACACCATATATTTT.

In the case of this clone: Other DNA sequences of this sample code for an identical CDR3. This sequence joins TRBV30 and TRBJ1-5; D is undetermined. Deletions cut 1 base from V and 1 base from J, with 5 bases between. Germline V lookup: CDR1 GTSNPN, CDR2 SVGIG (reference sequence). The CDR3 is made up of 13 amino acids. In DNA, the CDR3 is TGTGCCTGGAGTGCCTACAGCAATCAGCCCCAGCATTTT. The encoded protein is CAWSAYSNQPQHF.

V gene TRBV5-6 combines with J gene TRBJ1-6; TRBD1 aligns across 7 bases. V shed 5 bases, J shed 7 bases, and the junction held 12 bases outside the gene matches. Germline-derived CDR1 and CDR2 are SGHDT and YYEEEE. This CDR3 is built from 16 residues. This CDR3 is CASRETGSALNSPLHF. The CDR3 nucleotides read TGTGCCAGCAGGGAGACAGGGTCGGCTTTAAATTCACCCCTCCACTTT.